The clone carrying this T cell receptor (beta chain) was detected a few times. The entry originates in a study of blood T cell repertoires in COVID-19. In the study overall: Samples taken during acute and convalescent COVID-19 were collected in the United States, Italy and Spain. In each case, the material was cDNA or gDNA derived from T cells, B-cell-depleted T cells, or PBMCs.

Authors' analysis steps: Nucleated cell counts were estimated from reference gene primer amplification. Repertoires were generated with immunoSEQ multiplex PCR, while TCRdb's copy carries only in-frame clones and drops some. V and J calls and clone size are as listed in that table; D and trimming were resolved from the DNA. The repertoire includes 40,000 to 55,000 clones, about 79% of them detected once, and approximately 7.6% sits in the top ten. Sequenced input: peripheral blood. The origin of this receptor is a human donor in a cohort sampled during active COVID-19.

CDR3 DNA sequence: TGTGCCAGCAGTCCAGAAAGCGGGAGCTCCTACGAGCAGTACTTC. Translated, it gives CASSPESGSSYEQYF. The chain uses TRBV27 and TRBJ2-7, with 8 bases identical to TRBD2. Germline assignment: CDR1 MNHEY and CDR2 SMNVEV (reference sequence). The J segment lost 0 bases and the V segment lost 5 bases, leaving 6 bases of the junction unmatched. The CDR3 is 15 residues long.